This is a list of T cell receptor beta chains from one sample in a study of OX40 agonist ivuxolimab in advanced cancers. Profiled with immunoSEQ multiplex PCR; TCRdb holds only in-frame clones, not every one. The data contain more than 80,000 clones, roughly 85% of them seen just once; the ten biggest clones take up 1.1% to 1.5%. This sample comprised CD4+ or CD8+ T cells sorted from blood, obtained in a trial of the OX40 agonist ivuxolimab. The receptors here all came from an adult with an advanced solid tumor such as melanoma, head and neck, liver or kidney cancer. Both conserved end residues are part of each CDR3. D genes are given only for firm matches. The size of a clone is reported for some rows only, either as once, few or many, or as a class for expanded clones.

clone size	D gene	V gene	J gene	CDR3 protein	CDR3 DNA
NA	TRBD1	TRBV7-9	TRBJ2-1	CASSSGTGNYNEQFF	TGTGCCAGCAGCTCCGGGACAGGTAACTACAATGAGCAGTTCTTC
NA	NA	TRBV19	TRBJ2-7	CASSLNPYSYEQYF	TGTGCCAGTAGTCTTAATCCTTACTCCTACGAGCAGTACTTC
NA	TRBD1	TRBV2	TRBJ1-2	CASSEIDRGLGYTF	TGTGCCAGCAGTGAGATCGACAGGGGGCTAGGCTACACCTTC
NA	NA	TRBV4-3	TRBJ1-4	CASSQDWREKLFF	TGCGCCAGCAGCCAAGATTGGCGGGAAAAACTGTTTTTT
once	NA	TRBV7-2	TRBJ2-2	CASIRDNIGGELFF	TGTGCCAGCATCCGGGACAACATTGGGGGGGAGCTGTTTTTT
NA	TRBD2	TRBV27	TRBJ2-7	CASSLGGENSYEQYF	TGTGCCAGCAGTCTCGGGGGGGAAAACTCCTACGAGCAGTACTTC
few	NA	TRBV2	TRBJ2-2	CASSEVGPRTGELFF	TGTGCCAGCAGTGAAGTGGGCCCCAGAACCGGGGAGCTGTTTTTT
NA	TRBD1	TRBV18	TRBJ2-5	CASSLQGKETQYF	TGTGCCAGCTCGCTACAGGGGAAAGAGACCCAGTACTTC
once	NA	TRBV15	TRBJ2-6	CATSARGAGANVLTF	TGTGCCACCAGCGCCAGGGGAGCTGGGGCCAACGTCCTGACTTTC
NA	TRBD1	TRBV7-3	TRBJ2-7	CASSFGGTGMYEQYF	TGTGCCAGCAGCTTTGGGGGGACAGGGATGTACGAGCAGTACTTC
NA	TRBD2	TRBV6-6	TRBJ2-7	CASRSSGGTYEQYF	TGTGCCAGCAGGTCCAGCGGGGGGACCTACGAGCAGTACTTC
NA	NA	TRBV29-1	TRBJ2-5	CSFSYTGGTQYF	TGCAGCTTCTCATACACCGGGGGGACCCAGTACTTC
NA	TRBD1	TRBV27	TRBJ2-7	CASSLWTGTSHEQYF	TGTGCCAGCAGTTTATGGACAGGGACAAGCCACGAGCAGTACTTC
NA	NA	TRBV5-4	TRBJ2-2	CASSLDLTGELFF	TGTGCCAGCAGCCTCGACCTTACCGGGGAGCTGTTTTTT
NA	TRBD1	TRBV18	TRBJ1-3	CASSPTRQGGSGNTIYF	TGTGCCAGCTCACCAACGCGACAGGGAGGCTCTGGAAACACCATATATTTT
NA	NA	TRBV10-3	TRBJ1-5	CAISEAGGSNQPQHF	TGTGCCATCAGTGAGGCTGGAGGAAGCAATCAGCCCCAGCATTTT
NA	NA	TRBV2	TRBJ1-6	CASSVQGPNSPLHF	TGTGCCAGCAGTGTTCAGGGGCCCAATTCACCCCTCCACTTT
few	TRBD1	TRBV11-2	TRBJ2-7	CASSQGQVMGEQYF	TGTGCCAGCAGCCAGGGACAGGTGATGGGGGAGCAGTACTTC
NA	TRBD1	TRBV18	TRBJ1-2	CASRPGQNYGYTF	TGTGCCAGCCGTCCGGGACAGAACTATGGCTACACCTTC
NA	NA	TRBV5-1	TRBJ2-7	CASRETYEQYF	TGCGCCAGCAGAGAAACCTACGAGCAGTACTTC
NA	TRBD2	TRBV6-6	TRBJ2-1	CASSPSGLALNEQFF	TGTGCCAGCAGTCCATCGGGACTAGCCCTCAATGAGCAGTTCTTC
NA	NA	TRBV6-5	TRBJ2-7	CASSPRTGNYEQYF	TGTGCCAGCAGTCCCCGCACTGGTAACTACGAGCAGTACTTC
NA	NA	TRBV10-3	TRBJ1-5	CAISENSDSNQPQHF	TGTGCCATCAGTGAGAACAGCGACAGCAATCAGCCCCAGCATTTT
NA	NA	TRBV28	TRBJ1-5	CASTRGGSNQPQHF	TGTGCCAGCACAAGAGGAGGTAGCAATCAGCCCCAGCATTTT
NA	NA	TRBV5-1	TRBJ1-2	CASSFSGREDGYTF	TGCGCCAGCAGCTTTAGTGGTAGGGAGGATGGCTACACCTTC
few	NA	TRBV7-2	TRBJ2-5	CASSSGRGPGETQYF	TGTGCCAGCAGCTCTGGCCGCGGGCCCGGGGAGACCCAGTACTTC
NA	TRBD1	TRBV10-2	TRBJ2-7	CASSRFGQENYEQYF	TGCGCCAGCAGCAGGTTTGGACAGGAGAACTACGAGCAGTACTTC
NA	NA	TRBV28	TRBJ2-5	CASRKPGAEGTQYF	TGTGCCAGCAGAAAACCGGGAGCGGAGGGGACCCAGTACTTC
NA	NA	TRBV7-6	TRBJ1-5	CASSLQADDQPQHF	TGTGCCAGCAGCTTACAGGCCGATGATCAGCCCCAGCATTTT